Below, 24 T cell receptor beta chains from the same sample are listed, as sequenced in a study of T-cell reconstitution after alpha-beta-depleted transplantation in children listed by TCRdb under 2016. Receptors were amplified or captured by PCR. Sequencing used an Illumina HiSeq 2500. TCR libraries were prepared with molecular barcoding, using unique molecular identifiers to normalize TCRbeta repertoire quantification. TCRdb reprocessed the public reads (quality trimming at Q25 with fastp, clone calling with MiXCR) and kept in-frame beta chains. For every CDR3 protein sequence, its rows merge into one entry that carries the most common genes and DNA. Present in this sample are 700,000 to 950,000 distinct CDR3 sequences, around 17% of which were seen just once. Clones ranked in the top ten supply about 4.6% of the sample. The sample's treatment or condition label is to be understood as: allogeneic hematopoietic cell transplantation with graft depleted of TCRalphabeta T cells and CD19 B cells.

The sequences come from PBMCs, mostly from graft donor cells, collected 360 days after TCRalphabeta/CD19-depleted stem cell transplant. The origin of the receptors is a male patient younger than 18 who had a stem cell transplant for acute lymphoblastic leukemia, so the T cells may come from the graft donor.

The CDR3 nucleotides read TGTGCCAGCTCATCGCGACTAGGACTACTCAACAATGAGCAGTTCTTC. Translated: CASSSRLGLLNNEQFF. This sequence joins TRBV18 and TRBJ2-1; possibly TRBD2 for D (6 bases). CDR3 length equals 16 residues. CDR1 and CDR2 (germline): KGHSH, LQKENI. V was trimmed by 5 bases and J by 5 bases, leaving 19 bases between them.

Only a few counts were recorded for this clonotype. The J gene is TRBJ2-7, the V gene TRBV7-9; 8 bases agree with TRBD1. Per germline, CDR1 SEHNR and CDR2 FQNEAQ (reference sequence). After removal of 5 bases from V and 6 bases from J, the junction contained 6 bases not matched to a gene. The CDR3 consists of 13 residues. This chain's CDR3 is CASSPPDRGEQYF. Here the CDR3 DNA reads TGTGCCAGCAGCCCCCCTGACAGGGGCGAGCAGTACTTC.

The chain has TRBV20-1 and TRBJ2-3; D not resolved. CDR3 size: 12 residues. Trimming shortened V by 7 bases and J by 4 bases, and 12 bases separated the two germline ends. Germline V gene lookup returns CDR1 DFQATT and CDR2 SNEGSKA (reference sequence). The chain's CDR3 is CSVLELADTQYF. DNA for the CDR3: TGCAGTGTTCTCGAGTTGGCAGATACGCAGTATTTT.

This clonotype was recorded only once. The chain joins TRBV18 to TRBJ2-5; tentative D call: TRBD1 (5 bases). Germline-derived CDR1 and CDR2 are KGHSH and LQKENI. V shed 3 bases and J shed 1 base, with 18 bases lying between them. The length of the CDR3 is 17 residues. As DNA, the CDR3 is TGTGCCAGCTCACCCTATCGGCCAGGGTCGGCCCAAGAGACCCAGTACTTC. It yields the protein CASSPYRPGSAQETQYF.

This clonotype was recorded once. The chain carries TRBV7-6 and TRBJ2-7, with D hard to call. The germline V gene encodes CDR1 SGHVS and CDR2 FNYEAQ. The CDR3 runs 13 residues. Trimming pared 0 bases from V and 4 bases from J, leaving 7 bases between. CDR3 sequence reads: CASSLATEYEQYF. CDR3 nucleotides: TGTGCCAGCAGCTTAGCTACGGAATACGAGCAGTACTTC.

The chain couples TRBV29-1 to TRBJ2-7, with 7 bases lining up with TRBD1. Trimming cost V 4 bases and J 3 bases; bases outside gene matches: 15. The CDR3 extends over 16 amino acids. CDR1 and CDR2 from the germline V gene are SQVTM and ANQGSEA. CDR3 loop: CSVGPGTAWAGYEQYF. CDR3 nucleotide sequence: TGCAGCGTTGGCCCCGGGACAGCCTGGGCTGGCTACGAGCAGTACTTC.

This rearrangement joins TRBV5-4 to TRBJ2-3; perhaps TRBD2 as D (6 bases). Trimming stripped 1 base from V and 0 bases from J, with 15 bases between. This CDR3 spans 17 amino acids. Germline CDR1 reads SGHNT; CDR2 reads YYREEE (reference sequence). The CDR3 is CASSLLGGAVSTDTQYF. CDR3 DNA: TGTGCCAGCAGCTTGCTAGGAGGGGCAGTAAGCACAGATACGCAGTATTTT.

The gene calls are TRBV4-1 and TRBJ2-1; D is uncertain. Germline V CDR1 and CDR2: MGHRA, YSYEKL. The CDR3 consists of 12 residues. Deletions cut 5 bases from V and 6 bases from J, with 8 bases between. CDR3 sequence: CASSTGPNEQFF. As DNA, the CDR3 is TGCGCCAGCAGCACCGGTCCCAATGAGCAGTTCTTC.

This clonotype showed up many times. This sequence joins TRBV15 and TRBJ2-5, with 7 bases fitting TRBD1. The CDR3 sequence is 15 residues long. V dropped 1 base and J dropped 5; count of bases not matched to a gene: 7. CDR1 LNHNV and CDR2 YYDKDF come from the germline V gene (reference sequence). The DNA for the CDR3 is TGTGCCACCAGCAGAGGAGACAGGGAATCGGAGACCCAGTACTTC. Protein product: CATSRGDRESETQYF.

This clonotype has a handful of counts. The chain is built from TRBV15 and TRBJ2-7; D possibly matches TRBD1 or TRBD2 (5 bases each). Germline CDR1 LNHNV, CDR2 YYDKDF (reference sequence). The length of the CDR3 is 16 residues. Trimming removed 0 bases from V and 3 bases from J, with 15 bases in between. CDR3 amino acids: CATSRDYGTGNYEQYF. CDR3 DNA sequence: TGTGCCACCAGCAGAGATTACGGGACGGGGAACTACGAGCAGTACTTC.

V gene TRBV5-1 combines with J gene TRBJ2-5, with no clear D. Germline V gene sequence: CDR1 SGHRS, CDR2 YFSETQ. This CDR3 is built from 15 residues. The V end lost 0 bases, the J end lost 5 bases, and 14 bases lay between the germline ends. The CDR3 reads CASSLAGPIVETQYF. DNA for the CDR3: TGCGCCAGCAGCTTGGCTGGGCCCATTGTTGAGACCCAGTACTTC.

This sequence joins TRBV29-1 and TRBJ2-1; possibly TRBD2 for D (6 bases). Germline V lookup: CDR1 SQVTM, CDR2 ANQGSEA. Trimming removed 1 base from V and 4 bases from J, with 14 bases in between. The CDR3 spans 15 residues. For the CDR3, the DNA is TGCAGCGTTGAAGCCTCGGGACTTCTTTACAATGAGCAGTTCTTC. It translates to CSVEASGLLYNEQFF.

The DNA for the CDR3 is TGTGCCAGCAGTTTCAAACCGGGGGTAGGGAACACTGAAGCTTTCTTT. It codes for CASSFKPGVGNTEAFF. This chain uses TRBV27 with TRBJ1-1, with D tentatively TRBD1 (5 bases). The CDR3 spans 16 residues. Germline V lookup: CDR1 MNHEY, CDR2 SMNVEV (reference sequence). V was pared by 3 bases and J by 1 base, with 15 bases between.

This clonotype was seen many times. This chain joins TRBV27 and TRBJ2-1; 7 nucleotides align to TRBD2. Germline V gene sequence: CDR1 MNHEY, CDR2 SMNVEV (reference sequence). This CDR3 region has 14 residues. V gave up 3 bases and J gave up 5 bases; unmatched junction bases: 4. In nucleotides, the CDR3 is TGTGCCAGCAGTTTGCGGACTAGGAACAATGAGCAGTTCTTC. Its protein product is CASSLRTRNNEQFF.

This clonotype has only a few counts. The chain joins TRBV18 to TRBJ1-1; unclear D gene. V lost 5 bases to trimming and J lost 0 bases, with 13 bases between them. Germline CDR1 and CDR2: KGHSH and LQKENI. The CDR3 is 15 amino acids. DNA for the CDR3: TGTGCCAGCTCATACACCGTATTCATGAACACTGAAGCTTTCTTT. It specifies CASSYTVFMNTEAFF.

The chain uses TRBV5-1 and TRBJ2-5; TRBD2 might be the D (5 bases). This CDR3 comprises 17 residues. V was cut by 0 bases and J by 3 bases, with 18 bases left in between. Per germline, CDR1 SGHRS and CDR2 YFSETQ. The CDR3 coding sequence is TGCGCCAGCAGCTTGGTGTATCGGGGTAGGCTAAAAGAGACCCAGTACTTC. Protein sequence: CASSLVYRGRLKETQYF.

The chain links TRBV7-8 to TRBJ1-1; unclear D gene. Per the germline V gene, CDR1 is SGHVS and CDR2 is FQNEAQ. V lost 3 bases and J lost 1, with 15 bases in between. CDR3 length: 16 amino acids. The chain's CDR3 is CASSLGLDGANTEAFF. The CDR3, as DNA: TGTGCCAGCAGCTTGGGTCTCGACGGTGCGAACACTGAAGCTTTCTTT.

In its sample, this clonotype was seen a few times. The rearrangement joins TRBV12-3 or TRBV12-4 to TRBJ2-5, with 7 bases aligning to TRBD1. Losses at the gene ends were 7 bases for V and 0 bases for J; bases not matched to a gene: 14. The CDR3 is made up of 17 amino acids. The CDR3 sequence is CASKRGRGGRDQETQYF. The CDR3 DNA reads as TGTGCCAGCAAAAGGGGGCGTGGGGGTCGGGACCAAGAGACCCAGTACTTC.

In its sample, this clonotype was seen many times. The chain couples TRBV29-1 to TRBJ2-1, with 14 bases identical to TRBD2. Germline V gene data show CDR1 as SQVTM and CDR2 as ANQGSEA. The V gene end was trimmed by 7 bases and the J gene end by 7 bases; junction bases not matched to a gene: 9. The CDR3 contains 15 residues. CDR3 loop: CSAEGTSGSQNEQFF. The CDR3 nucleotides are TGCAGCGCCGAGGGGACTAGCGGGAGTCAAAATGAGCAGTTCTTC.

This clonotype was seen a few times. The genes are TRBV18 and TRBJ1-1; 8 nucleotides agree with TRBD1. The CDR3 extends over 15 amino acids. From germline, CDR1 is KGHSH and CDR2 LQKENI. Germline trimming cut 6 bases from V and 10 bases from J; bases unmatched to any gene: 16. The chain's CDR3 is CASSSNGQGGGGAFF. The CDR3 DNA sequence: TGTGCCAGCTCTTCCAACGGACAGGGTGGGGGTGGAGCTTTCTTT.

This clonotype was seen a handful of times. The chain employs TRBV20-1 and TRBJ2-7; D is perhaps TRBD2 (5 bases). Trimming pared 4 bases from V and 1 base from J, leaving 11 bases between. From germline, CDR1 is DFQATT and CDR2 SNEGSKA (reference sequence). There are 13 residues in the CDR3. Here the CDR3 reads CSAISAPSYEQYF. In DNA form, the CDR3 reads TGCAGTGCTATTAGCGCTCCTTCCTACGAGCAGTACTTC.

The rearrangement links TRBV5-1 to TRBJ2-1; tentative D call: TRBD2 (6 bases). Germline CDR1 and CDR2: SGHRS and YFSETQ. V lost 7 bases to trimming and J lost 6 bases, with 17 bases between them. The CDR3 runs to 14 residues. CDR3 DNA: TGCGCCAGCGCTGGGGGAGGTAATAGCAATGAGCAGTTCTTC. Translated: CASAGGGNSNEQFF.

This rearrangement joins TRBV27 to TRBJ2-2; D remains ambiguous. Germline CDR1 is MNHEY and CDR2 is SMNVEV (reference sequence). Deletions cut 6 bases from V and 9 bases from J, with 11 bases between. CDR3 length: 12 residues. The CDR3, as DNA: TGTGCCAGCAGCCCCGATTGGCGGGAGCTGTTTTTT. Translating it yields CASSPDWRELFF.

This clonotype was recorded a few times. The chain recombines TRBV4-1 with TRBJ1-1; D uncertain. Germline V gives CDR1 MGHRA, CDR2 YSYEKL. Trimming pared 0 bases from V and 3 bases from J, leaving 8 bases between. This CDR3 has 14 residues. The CDR3 region is CASSQESQHTEAFF. In DNA form, the CDR3 reads TGCGCCAGCAGCCAAGAATCCCAGCACACTGAAGCTTTCTTT.